The T cell receptor (beta chain) under discussion was sequenced for a study of T-cell reconstitution after alpha-beta-depleted transplantation in children. CDR3 length equals 14 residues. Trimming stripped 4 bases from V and 5 bases from J, with 14 bases between. Germline assignment: CDR1 SEHNR and CDR2 FQNEAQ (reference sequence). It was with unique molecular identifiers that the TCRbeta library was prepared. TCRdb passed the PCR reads through MiXCR, listing each CDR3 protein once. The sample includes 640,000 or so distinct CDR3 sequences, around 17% of them seen just once. The starting material was PBMCs from the stem cell graft donor, obtained from the stem cell graft. V gene TRBV7-9 combines with J gene TRBJ1-1; D is undetermined. This TCR derives from a human donor who donated a stem cell graft to a child with acute myeloid leukemia. The CDR3 DNA follows: TGTGCCAGCAGCTACGCAGGTGGTCCGACTGAAGCTTTCTTT. Protein sequence: CASSYAGGPTEAFF.